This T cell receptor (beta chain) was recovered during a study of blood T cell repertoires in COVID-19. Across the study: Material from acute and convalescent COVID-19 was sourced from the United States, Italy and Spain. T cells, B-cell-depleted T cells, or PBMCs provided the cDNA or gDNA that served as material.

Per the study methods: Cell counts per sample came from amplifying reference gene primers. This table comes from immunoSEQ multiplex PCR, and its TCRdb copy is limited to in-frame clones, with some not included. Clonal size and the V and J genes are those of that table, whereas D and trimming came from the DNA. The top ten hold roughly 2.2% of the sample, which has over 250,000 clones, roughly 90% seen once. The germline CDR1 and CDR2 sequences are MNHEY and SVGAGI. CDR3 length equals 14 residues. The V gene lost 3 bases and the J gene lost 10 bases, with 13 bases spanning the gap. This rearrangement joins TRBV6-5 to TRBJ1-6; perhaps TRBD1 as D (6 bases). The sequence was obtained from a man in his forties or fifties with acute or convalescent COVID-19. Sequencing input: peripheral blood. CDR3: CASSYGVRGSPLHF. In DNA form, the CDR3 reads TGTGCCAGCAGTTATGGGGTAAGGGGGTCACCCCTCCACTTT.